This T cell receptor (beta chain) was retrieved from a study of CD8 T cells in ankylosing spondylitis. Findings and limits, study-wide: The study identified a TCR beta motif of under ten highly homologous variants that appeared characteristic of ankylosing spondylitis blood. CD8+ by phenotype, disease-linked clones were relatively rare in peripheral blood. Disease-linked clones reportedly showed significant enrichment in matched ankylosing spondylitis synovial fluid.

Molecular-barcoded quantitative 5'-RACE produced these TCR beta libraries. TCRdb re-called the 5' RACE reads with MiXCR, one entry per CDR3 protein. Here the sample spans fewer than 500,000 distinct CDR3 sequences, approximately 20% being singletons. CDR3 length: 13 residues. V gave up 5 bases and J gave up 7 bases, with 11 bases separating them. Germline-derived CDR1 and CDR2 are SGHTA and FQGTGA. Comments on this clonotype: Its antigen is currently unknown.

Sample: blood, either unsorted or a sorted T cell fraction (not recorded which). This receptor was identified in a male donor with ankylosing spondylitis. This chain links TRBV7-3 with TRBJ2-2; no firm D call. Here the CDR3 DNA reads TGTGCCAGCAGCCGAGGAACTAACGGGGAGCTGTTTTTT. Its translation: CASSRGTNGELFF.